There are a few counts of the clone carrying this T cell receptor (beta chain). Its specificity is unknown. These data are taken from a study of beta chain features in type 1 diabetes. Study-level background: Comparable age, gender and cell yields were observed in patients relative to healthy donors.

Isolated RNA was reverse transcribed in full, so expressed TCRB transcripts were sequenced. Assay: immunoSEQ multiplex PCR; the TCRdb copy retains only in-frame clones and omits some. The table shows approximately 730,000 clones, with under 15% occurring only once. Study-level results: The cDNA sequencing approach could over-represent high-TCR-expressing cells. Among patients, naive, central memory and Treg TCRB repertoires appeared more similar than among healthy donors. Type 1 diabetes patients showed a moderate but significant shortening of TCRB CDR3s in all four CD4+ subsets.

In total, each donor contributed a single heparinised blood draw that averaged roughly 100 mL. This TCR was sampled from a man between 18 and 29 years old with type 1 diabetes. Sequencing used naive CD4+ T cells from blood.

CDR3 sequence (DNA): TGTGCCAGCAGTCAGGGACGTTCGAAACATCGGGAGTTTTTT. Translation: CASSQGRSKHREFF. The genes are TRBV6-5 and TRBJ2-2; the D call may be TRBD1 or TRBD2 (5 bases each). The germline V gene has CDR1 MNHEY and CDR2 SVGAGI. The CDR3 is 14 amino acids. V was shortened by 5 bases and J by 16 bases, with 23 bases between the two germline ends.